The subject of this entry is one T cell receptor (beta chain). The antigen remains unidentified. This record comes from a study of graft-versus-host responses after intestinal transplantation. About the research overall: Recipients uniformly received anti-thymocyte globulin induction, followed by tacrolimus and steroids for roughly 3 years.

The germline V gene has CDR1 SGHAT and CDR2 FQNNGV. V lost 1 base to trimming and J lost 10 bases; unmatched junction nucleotides: 12. The CDR3 is 15 amino acids. Method: immunoSEQ multiplex PCR; TCRdb's copy keeps in-frame clones and lacks some. The sample yields over 45,000 clones, 94% seen once. Overall study findings and caveats: Peak circulating GvH clone levels were associated with early post-transplant HvG declines. Ileal or blood samples showed some GvH clones first, and such clones were also found in recipient marrow.

The material was unstimulated CD4+ T cells sorted from spleen or lymph node cells, obtained before transplant. V and J are TRBV11-2 and TRBJ1-1; 7 bases agree with TRBD1. The sequence was collected from a human donor who was the organ donor for an intestinal transplant. The CDR3 nucleotides are TGTGCCAGCAGCTTAGTATTGGCAGGGGGGGGTCGAGCTTTCTTT. It encodes CASSLVLAGGGRAFF.